The 30 T cell receptor beta chains given below trace back to one sample, sequenced in a study of shared clonotypes between healthy human individuals. The data were produced by immunoSEQ multiplex PCR, yet TCRdb's version contains in-frame clones alone and is incomplete. The repertoire holds about 2 million clones, with 85% to 95% as singletons. The specimen sequenced was naive CD4+ T cells sorted from blood. Subset here: CD45RA+ positively selected. These TCRs come from a man younger than 30 in good health.

The chain carries TRBV4-2 and TRBJ2-2; D unresolved. V gave up 1 base and J gave up 7 bases, with 4 bases separating them. Germline V lookup: CDR1 LGHNA, CDR2 YNFKEQ. The CDR3 contains 12 residues. CDR3 in amino acids: CASSQAHGELFF. Written as DNA, the CDR3 is TGTGCCAGCAGCCAAGCTCACGGGGAGCTGTTTTTT.

In its sample, this clone was seen a few times. The CDR3 protein is CASSPRQGINSPLHF. DNA of the CDR3: TGTGCCAGCAGTCCGAGACAGGGCATTAATTCACCCCTCCACTTT. The J gene is TRBJ1-6, the V gene TRBV27, with TRBD1 identical over 7 bases. Germline CDR1 MNHEY, CDR2 SMNVEV (reference sequence). There are 15 residues in the CDR3. J lost 6 bases, V lost 5 bases, and 7 bases had no gene match.

The chain uses TRBV19 and TRBJ2-5, with D hard to call. With 2 bases removed from V and 0 bases from J, the gap between germline ends came to 4 bases. Germline CDR1 and CDR2: LNHDA and SQIVND (reference sequence). This CDR3 contains 13 residues. In nucleotides, the CDR3 is TGTGCCAGTAGTATAAGGAACCAAGAGACCCAGTACTTC. Translated, it gives CASSIRNQETQYF.

The chain is built from TRBV28 and TRBJ2-7; 10 nucleotides agree with TRBD1. With V trimmed by 3 bases and J by 5 bases, 7 bases remained unmatched. The CDR3 has 15 residues. In germline, CDR1 is MDHEN, CDR2 SYDVKM. The CDR3 bases are TGTGCCAGCAGTTTCTGGACAGGGGGTTACGACGAGCAGTACTTC. Amino acid sequence: CASSFWTGGYDEQYF.

This sequence joins TRBV25-1 and TRBJ2-7; 7 nucleotides match TRBD2. The CDR3 runs to 13 residues. Germline V lookup: CDR1 MGHDK, CDR2 SYGVNS. Trimming cost V 7 bases and J 3 bases; bases outside gene matches: 6. DNA for the CDR3: TGTGCCAGCATAGTTTGCGGGGGCTACGAGCAGTACTTC. Translated: CASIVCGGYEQYF.

The V call is TRBV29-1, the J call TRBJ1-1, with D possibly matching TRBD1 (6 bases). Germline V lookup: CDR1 SQVTM, CDR2 ANQGSEA. CDR3 length: 13 amino acids. V dropped 7 bases and J dropped 5 bases, with 17 bases sitting between them. CDR3 protein: CSDRTEGETEAFF. The CDR3 DNA reads TGCAGCGACCGGACAGAGGGAGAGACTGAAGCTTTCTTT.

The gene calls are TRBV9 and TRBJ1-3; D not certain. The CDR3 length is 15 residues. V was trimmed by 4 bases and J by 2 bases, leaving 13 bases between them. The germline V gene has CDR1 SGDLS and CDR2 YYNGEE. The DNA of the CDR3 is TGTGCCAGCAGCCCGGCCATATCTACTGGAAACACCATATATTTT. Encoded protein: CASSPAISTGNTIYF.

In its sample, this clone was seen once. This rearrangement joins TRBV5-4 to TRBJ2-5; 14 bases agree with TRBD2. Trimming cost V 0 bases and J 5 bases; bases outside gene matches: 9. CDR3 length equals 18 residues. Germline V lookup: CDR1 SGHNT, CDR2 YYREEE (reference sequence). The CDR3 region has the DNA TGTGCCAGCAGCTTGGGAGGGACTAGCGGGAGAATAGCGGAGACCCAGTACTTC. Translating it yields CASSLGGTSGRIAETQYF.

The chain recombines TRBV5-1 with TRBJ1-6, with 8 bases lining up with TRBD1. The V gene's germline CDR1 is SGHRS and CDR2 YFSETQ. CDR3 length: 14 residues. V dropped 4 bases and J dropped 11; count of bases not matched to a gene: 8. CDR3 protein: CASSPQTGDTPLHF. The CDR3, as DNA: TGCGCCAGCAGCCCCCAGACAGGGGATACACCCCTCCACTTT.

The chain carries TRBV10-3 and TRBJ1-1; 11 bases align to TRBD1. Germline trimming cut 3 bases from V and 10 bases from J; bases unmatched to any gene: 13. The germline CDR1 and CDR2 sequences are ENHRY and SYGVKD. The CDR3 is 16 residues long. CDR3 DNA: TGTGCCATCAGTGAAGGGGCCGGGACAGGGGGATTTCTAGCTTTCTTT. This encodes CAISEGAGTGGFLAFF.

This clone was detected only once. V and J are TRBV5-1 and TRBJ1-2, with D possibly TRBD1 on 5 matching bases. The CDR3 is 15 amino acids. Between the trimmed V and J ends, which lost 0 bases and 0 bases, there was a span of 9 bases. The germline CDR1 and CDR2 sequences are SGHRS and YFSETQ. The CDR3 spells CASSLEAGPNYGYTF. The DNA of the CDR3 is TGCGCCAGCAGCTTGGAAGCAGGGCCTAACTATGGCTACACCTTC.

The chain has TRBV9 and TRBJ2-3; 8 bases align to TRBD1. V dropped 0 bases and J dropped 0; count of bases not matched to a gene: 9. The length of the CDR3 is 18 residues. Germline V gives CDR1 SGDLS, CDR2 YYNGEE. The CDR3 DNA reads as TGTGCCAGCAGCGTAGATCCCCGGACAGGGACTAGCACAGATACGCAGTATTTT. Protein: CASSVDPRTGTSTDTQYF.

The CDR3 reads CASSLGSAISTDTQYF. CDR3 bases: TGCGCCAGCAGCTTGGGGTCCGCTATAAGCACAGATACGCAGTATTTT. The chain carries TRBV5-1 and TRBJ2-3; D is uncertain. The CDR3 has 16 residues. Germline CDR1 is SGHRS and CDR2 is YFSETQ. V was trimmed by 0 bases and J by 0 bases, leaving 11 bases between them. The variable domain in full, with the rest retrieved from reference TRBV5-1 and TRBJ2-3, is KAGVTQTPRYLIKTRGQQVTLSCSPISGHRSVSWYQQTPGQGLQFLFEYFSETQRNKGNFPGRFSGRQFSNSRSEMNVSTLELGDSALYLCASSLGSAISTDTQYFGPGTRLTVL.

The V and J genes are TRBV19 and TRBJ2-2; D call uncertain. Germline V gives CDR1 LNHDA, CDR2 SQIVND (reference sequence). V was trimmed by 7 bases and J by 1 base, leaving 10 bases between them. The CDR3 loop spans 14 amino acids. CDR3: CASKIHRNTGELFF. The CDR3, as DNA: TGTGCCAGTAAAATTCACAGGAACACCGGGGAGCTGTTTTTT.

J is TRBJ2-1 and V is TRBV9; D unresolved. Trimming stripped 5 bases from V and 7 bases from J, with 13 bases between. The germline V gene encodes CDR1 SGDLS and CDR2 YYNGEE. The CDR3 is 13 residues long. The CDR3 coding sequence is TGTGCCAGCAGATCCCCTGCGGAGAATGAGCAGTTCTTC. Translated, it gives CASRSPAENEQFF.

The chain carries TRBV5-1 and TRBJ1-1; D is unresolved. This CDR3 region has 15 residues. Deletions cut 3 bases from V and 0 bases from J, with 12 bases between. Germline-derived CDR1 and CDR2 are SGHRS and YFSETQ. The CDR3 spells CASSSNSNLNTEAFF. The CDR3 DNA sequence: TGCGCCAGCAGCTCAAATTCGAACCTGAACACTGAAGCTTTCTTT.

V and J are TRBV19 and TRBJ1-1, with TRBD1 matching over 9 bases. Germline values: CDR1 LNHDA, CDR2 SQIVND (reference sequence). Unmatched junction bases numbered 9, after V lost 8 bases and J lost 11 bases. This CDR3 has 12 amino acids. The CDR3 sequence: CASGETGGSAFF. CDR3 sequence (DNA): TGTGCCAGTGGGGAGACAGGGGGTTCGGCTTTCTTT.

This rearrangement joins TRBV5-1 to TRBJ2-3; the D is unclear. CDR3 size: 16 residues. Germline-derived CDR1 and CDR2 are SGHRS and YFSETQ. Trimming stripped 4 bases from V and 0 bases from J, with 15 bases between. The CDR3 here is CASSPGSFTSTDTQYF. CDR3 bases: TGCGCCAGCAGCCCCGGTAGCTTTACTAGCACAGATACGCAGTATTTT.

V gene TRBV10-2 combines with J gene TRBJ2-7; 11 bases are shared with TRBD2. This CDR3 has 15 amino acids. Trimming cost V 6 bases and J 5 bases; bases outside gene matches: 9. The germline CDR1 and CDR2 sequences are WSHSY and SAAADI. DNA for the CDR3: TGCGCCAGCAGACGAGAACTAGCGGGAGCGCACGAGCAGTACTTC. It is translated as CASRRELAGAHEQYF.

The chain recombines TRBV5-1 with TRBJ2-3; 9 bases map to TRBD2. CDR3 length equals 15 residues. Germline V gene sequence: CDR1 SGHRS, CDR2 YFSETQ. V gave up 4 bases and J gave up 5 bases; unmatched junction bases: 8. For the CDR3, the DNA is TGCGCCAGCAGCAAACTAGCGGGCCAGGAAGATACGCAGTATTTT. It encodes CASSKLAGQEDTQYF.

The V and J genes are TRBV10-3 and TRBJ1-2; 12 bases map to TRBD1. From germline, CDR1 is ENHRY and CDR2 SYGVKD. The CDR3 covers 17 residues. Germline trimming cut 2 bases from V and 6 bases from J; bases unmatched to any gene: 10. The CDR3 is CAISELAGTGGGNGYTF. The CDR3, as DNA: TGTGCCATCAGTGAGCTTGCCGGGACAGGGGGCGGTAATGGCTACACCTTC.

This clone has just one count. At one of its ends the junction is not consistent with the germline gene, which may arise from a read error. The chain employs TRBV6-1 and TRBJ2-5; 8 bases align to TRBD1. This CDR3 has 14 amino acids. CDR1 and CDR2 from the germline V gene are MNHNS and SASEGT. CDR3 loop: CASREDRGGFTQYF. CDR3 bases: TGTGCCAGCAGGGAAGACAGGGGCGGGTTCACCCAGTACTTC.

The rearrangement links TRBV6-5 to TRBJ2-2; no reliable D call. The CDR3 loop spans 15 amino acids. Deletions cut 2 bases from V and 5 bases from J, with 12 bases between. Germline V gives CDR1 MNHEY, CDR2 SVGAGI. In DNA, the CDR3 is TGTGCCAGCAGTTACACCCCAGATTTTACCGGGGAGCTGTTTTTT. Protein: CASSYTPDFTGELFF.

The chain links TRBV30 to TRBJ1-5; TRBD1 might be the D (6 bases). V was pared by 4 bases and J by 0 bases, with 10 bases between. The CDR3 runs to 14 residues. Germline assignment: CDR1 GTSNPN and CDR2 SVGIG (reference sequence). The CDR3 spells CAWNTGISNQPQHF. DNA of the CDR3: TGTGCCTGGAATACAGGGATTAGCAATCAGCCCCAGCATTTT.

As regards this clone: A clone one base away is much larger, so this may be a read error. The chain uses TRBV4-1 and TRBJ1-1; unclear D gene. V lost 1 base and J lost 0, with 9 bases in between. The germline V gene has CDR1 MGHRA and CDR2 YSYEKL. The CDR3 is 15 residues long. CDR3 DNA: TGCGCCAGCAGCCAAGTACCGGAACTGAACACTGAAGCTTTCTTT. Translated, it gives CASSQVPELNTEAFF.

This rearrangement joins TRBV20-1 to TRBJ1-1; the D is unclear. V lost 5 bases and J lost 3, with 7 bases in between. This CDR3 comprises 11 residues. CDR1 is DFQATT, CDR2 SNEGSKA, per germline (reference sequence). Here the CDR3 reads CSAGPYTEAFF. The CDR3 coding sequence is TGCAGTGCTGGGCCTTACACTGAAGCTTTCTTT.

V and J are TRBV7-3 and TRBJ2-2; the D gene is possibly TRBD1 (6 bases). CDR1 SGHTA and CDR2 FQGTGA come from the germline V gene. The CDR3 covers 14 residues. Deletions cut 4 bases from V and 2 bases from J, with 8 bases between. CDR3 nucleotide sequence: TGTGCCAGCAGCTGGGACATCAACACCGGGGAGCTGTTTTTT. This sequence encodes CASSWDINTGELFF.

The chain uses TRBV11-2 and TRBJ1-5, with TRBD1 as a possible D gene (5 bases). Germline V lookup: CDR1 SGHAT, CDR2 FQNNGV. The CDR3 covers 15 residues. V shed 0 bases and J shed 1 base, with 7 bases lying between them. CDR3 sequence reads: CASSLEGTSNQPQHF. In DNA form, the CDR3 reads TGTGCCAGCAGCTTAGAGGGGACGAGCAATCAGCCCCAGCATTTT.

The chain recombines TRBV28 with TRBJ2-1, with D perhaps matching TRBD1 or TRBD2 (5 bases each). V was shortened by 6 bases and J by 6 bases, with 15 bases between the two germline ends. The CDR3 consists of 14 residues. The V gene's germline CDR1 is MDHEN and CDR2 SYDVKM. The CDR3 sequence is CASSLTGRVNEQFF. CDR3 nucleotides: TGTGCCAGCAGCTTAACGGGGCGGGTCAATGAGCAGTTCTTC.

In the case of this clone: Other DNA sequences in the same sample also yield this CDR3. The CDR3 nucleotides are TGTGCCAGCAGCCGCGGACAGGGTTCTGGAAACACCATATATTTT. Its translation is CASSRGQGSGNTIYF. The chain links TRBV6-5 to TRBJ1-3, with 8 bases aligning to TRBD1. Germline CDR1 and CDR2: MNHEY and SVGAGI. Losses at the gene ends were 6 bases for V and 1 base for J; bases not matched to a gene: 5. CDR3 length: 15 amino acids.